This T cell receptor beta chain originates from a study of T cells in Graves' hyperthyroidism and ophthalmopathy (dated by TCRdb to about 2019). For the study in its entirety: Peripheral blood samples were taken at the time of initial diagnosis, prior to any treatment. A discovery cohort of about 96 patients, roughly 45 with Graves' ophthalmopathy and 57 with stable Graves' hyperthyroidism, was used to find distinguishing TCR V-J signatures. Prospective prediction of ophthalmopathy was tested in an independent validation cohort of 18 to 20 hyperthyroidism patients and 15 to 17 patients who later progressed to ophthalmopathy. The 75 to 100 discovery patients were divided at random into training and test sets in a 7:3 ratio. In about six Graves' hyperthyroidism patients, the study also compared T-cell repertoires from thyroid tissue with T-cell repertoires from blood. After blood sampling, hyperthyroidism patients were treated with methimazole at a starting dose of 30 mg daily, and ophthalmopathy patients were treated with high-dose intravenous methylprednisolone. The paper describes TCR Vbeta CDR3 sequencing of fewer than 150 peripheral blood samples, made up of about 40 ophthalmopathy patients, 70 to 75 hyperthyroidism patients and roughly 17 progressor patients.

General study outcomes and caveats: Most expanded thyroid clonotypes (frequency above 0.001) were also detected in blood, suggesting blood repertoires may reflect thyroid immune responses. Sample size was not statistically predetermined, and blinding of investigators to group allocation was not performed. In cross-validation, a model built on a 13 V-J signature told ophthalmopathy apart from stable hyperthyroidism with roughly 87% sensitivity and approximately 81% specificity, and in testing the same model reached 80%/75%. In validation, the model predicted progression to ophthalmopathy a median of 6.5 months before onset, with roughly 70% sensitivity and roughly 77% specificity.

The germline V gene (reference sequence) yields MNHEY for CDR1 and SMNVEV for CDR2. Trimming leaves V shorter by 7 bases and J shorter by 7 bases, with the junction holding 8 bases beyond the gene matches. Counted from cysteine to phenylalanine, this CDR3 has 15 amino acids. Just CDR3 DNA is preserved here, 45 bases in frame from base 1. Ophthalmopathy patients had moderately to severely active disease, with a Clinical Activity Score of 3 or more, a NOSPECS grade of 4 or more, and a disease duration of less than 3 months. Patients with uncontrolled infections, other autoimmune diseases, pregnancy or lactation were excluded. Diagnoses were established on the basis of clinical symptoms, serum thyroxine and TRAb, thyroid ultrasound, and orbital computed tomography. PBMCs were separated from roughly 9.6 ml of fresh peripheral blood using Ficoll-Paque density gradient centrifugation. Total RNA was extracted using Trizol reagent, and RNA quality was assessed on an Agilent 2100 Bioanalyzer.

Amplification of TCR beta CDR3 regions was carried out from RNA transcripts. A first-round RT-PCR of the TCR CDR3 used the HTBI primer set with the Qiagen OneStep RT-PCR kit. Libraries were constructed in a second round of multiplex PCR, after which size selection and purification were performed. Libraries were sequenced paired-end with 100 bp reads on an Illumina HiSeq2000. Turning to the authors' computational methods: SOAPnuke was used to process the raw data, removing reads that contained adapters or uncalled bases, had a mean Phred below 15, or lacked an exact match to the constant primer or identifier. High-quality paired reads were merged with COPE v1.2.5, and unique nucleotide sequences were defined as clonotypes. MiTCR v1.1 was used to align clonotypes to the IMGT TRBV, TRBD and TRBJ reference segments. The analysis was restricted to V-J combinations with a frequency above 0.0001, which together covered roughly 99% of the repertoires. The TCS score was defined as F50 (clonal expansion) divided by E x V (chaos), with BLOSUM62-based TCRdist calculated between CDR3 peptides within each V-J. Welch's t-statistics and random forest reduced roughly 530 V-J features to 10 to 15, which were used in a naive Bayes classifier (R e1071). The public sequencing data were trimmed at Q25 with fastp and processed into clonotypes with MiXCR by TCRdb, which kept only in-frame beta chains. A single entry per CDR3 protein holds the most common genes and DNA from its merged rows. It is TCRdb's table, rather than the study itself, that gives the V and J calls and clone size. In all, the sample holds approximately 600,000 distinct CDR3 sequences, and about 14% of those were seen once. The ten most abundant clones make up less than 9% of the sample.

This clonotype occurred many times. Its antigen remains undetermined. Base qualities were left out, and no much larger clone turns up one base away. The sample consisted of blood. The receptor chain draws on TRBV27 and TRBJ2-1, with 12 bases in between that match TRBD2. The source is a woman aged 18-30 years with Graves' ophthalmopathy. The encoded CDR3 is CASTTGLAGSNEQFF. The DNA reads TGTGCCAGCACAACAGGACTAGCGGGATCGAATGAGCAGTTCTTC.